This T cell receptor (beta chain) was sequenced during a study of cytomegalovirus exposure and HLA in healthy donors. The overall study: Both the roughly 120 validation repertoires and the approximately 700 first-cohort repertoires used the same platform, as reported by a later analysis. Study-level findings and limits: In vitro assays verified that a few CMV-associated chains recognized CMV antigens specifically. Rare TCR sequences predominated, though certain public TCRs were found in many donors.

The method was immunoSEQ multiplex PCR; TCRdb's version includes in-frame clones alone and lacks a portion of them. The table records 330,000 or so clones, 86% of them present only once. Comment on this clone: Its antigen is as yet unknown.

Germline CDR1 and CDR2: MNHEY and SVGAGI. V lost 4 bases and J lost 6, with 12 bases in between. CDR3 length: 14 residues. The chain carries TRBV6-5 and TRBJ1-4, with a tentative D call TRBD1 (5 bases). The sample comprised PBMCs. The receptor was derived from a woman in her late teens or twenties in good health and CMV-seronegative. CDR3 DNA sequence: TGTGCCAGCAGTTTGTCGGGGGACCATGAAAAACTGTTTTTT. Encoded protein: CASSLSGDHEKLFF.